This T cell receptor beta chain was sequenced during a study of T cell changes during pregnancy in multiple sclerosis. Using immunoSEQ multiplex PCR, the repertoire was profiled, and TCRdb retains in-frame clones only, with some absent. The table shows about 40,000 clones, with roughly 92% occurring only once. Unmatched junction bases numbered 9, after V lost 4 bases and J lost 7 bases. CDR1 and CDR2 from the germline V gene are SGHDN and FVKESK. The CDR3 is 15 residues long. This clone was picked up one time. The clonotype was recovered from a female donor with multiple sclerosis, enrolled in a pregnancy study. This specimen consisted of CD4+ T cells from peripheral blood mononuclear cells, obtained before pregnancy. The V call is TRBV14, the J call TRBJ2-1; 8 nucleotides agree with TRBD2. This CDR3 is CASSPPGGSINEQFF. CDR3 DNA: TGTGCCAGCAGCCCTCCGGGGGGGAGTATAAATGAGCAGTTCTTC.